The text below deals with one TCR beta chain. Antigen: not known. This CDR3 region has 16 residues. Trimming stripped 0 bases from V and 2 bases from J, with 10 bases between. Germline V gene lookup returns CDR1 LNHNV and CDR2 YYDKDF (reference sequence). This record comes from a study of STAT5B mutations in CD4+ large granular lymphocyte leukemia. Findings and caveats of the study: Main leukemic clonotypes were patient-specific, but roughly 25% appeared at low frequency elsewhere.

The method was immunoSEQ multiplex PCR; TCRdb's version includes in-frame clones alone and lacks a portion of them. Here the sample spans about 40,000 clones, around 85% being singletons. Material: CD4+ T cells from blood buffy coats. The chain joins TRBV15 to TRBJ2-2; D gene unclear. This clonotype was sampled from a human donor in good health. Here the CDR3 reads CATSRDLIINTGELFF. As DNA, the CDR3 is TGTGCCACCAGCAGAGATCTTATCATCAACACCGGGGAGCTGTTTTTT.